This is a list of T cell receptor beta chains from one sample in a study of blood T cell repertoires in COVID-19. Assay: immunoSEQ multiplex PCR; the TCRdb copy retains only in-frame clones and omits some. The sample has roughly 100,000 clones, 70% to 90% seen once. Sequences were obtained from peripheral blood. The receptors come from a man aged 45-65 years with active COVID-19. CDR3s leave out the opening cysteine and the closing phenylalanine or tryptophan. The order of the fields is V gene, J gene, CDR3 protein.

TRBV19	TRBJ1-2	ASSQGQGIGGYT
TRBV3-1/TRBV3-2	TRBJ2-2	ASSQRGDPAGELF
TRBV10-3	TRBJ2-2	AIRPTDRGTGELF
TRBV5-6	TRBJ1-1	ASSWQGSDTEAF
TRBV6-6	TRBJ2-1	ASSPPRGYSSSYNEQF
TRBV9	TRBJ2-3	ASSVVSGIFTDTQY
TRBV7-9	TRBJ1-1	ASSFQRGDTEAF
TRBV6-4	TRBJ1-1	ASPEQPRAF
TRBV5-1	TRBJ2-3	ASSPGRSGGRTDTQY
TRBV6-6	TRBJ1-1	ASMSGTVGNPEAF
TRBV5-1	TRBJ2-3	ASSLGGYTDTQY
TRBV5-1	TRBJ2-1	ASLPQTSGVGNEQF
TRBV5-1	TRBJ1-6	ASSLLGPYDSPLH
TRBV6-6	TRBJ2-5	ASSSPRDFLGGTQY
TRBV11-2	TRBJ1-2	ASSPEAFLGYT
TRBV7-2	TRBJ1-6	ASSLDRKNSPLH
TRBV27	TRBJ2-3	ATAFSSSTDTQY
TRBV6-5	TRBJ2-5	ASRKGQQETQY
TRBV7-2	TRBJ2-5	ASRRTSKETQY
TRBV5-1	TRBJ2-3	ASSSDNTDTQY
TRBV19	TRBJ1-2	ASSLQVMKTNYGYT
TRBV5-1	TRBJ1-1	ASSRALLTGDTEAF
TRBV5-6	TRBJ2-7	ASSHRDRGYYEQY
TRBV5-1	TRBJ2-2	ASSLGASGTGELF
TRBV19	TRBJ1-1	ASSPNSWYTEAF
TRBV7-8	TRBJ1-1	ASSRGQGHNMNTEAF
TRBV7-9	TRBJ2-7	ASSHRVLAYEQY
TRBV5-6	TRBJ1-4	ASSLGQINEKLF
TRBV6-5	TRBJ1-1	TTGGVGTEAF
TRBV2	TRBJ2-1	ASRPTSGGFNEQF
TRBV28	TRBJ1-1	ASDSYGGTEAF
TRBV7-6	TRBJ2-5	ASSGGSKETQY